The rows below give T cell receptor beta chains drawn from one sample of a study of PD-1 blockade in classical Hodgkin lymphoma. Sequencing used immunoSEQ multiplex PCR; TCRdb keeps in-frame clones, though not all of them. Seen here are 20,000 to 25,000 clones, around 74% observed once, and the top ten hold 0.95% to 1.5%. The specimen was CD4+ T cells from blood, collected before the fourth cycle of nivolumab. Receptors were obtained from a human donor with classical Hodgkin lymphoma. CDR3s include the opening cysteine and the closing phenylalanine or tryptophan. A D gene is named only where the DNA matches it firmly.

CASSLEVGTPLHF | TRBV11-2 | NA
CASRKRGGLGETQYF | TRBV27 | TRBD2
CASSGRGYNTGELFF | TRBV9 | NA
CASSQVSGGGGGYTF | TRBV4-2 | NA
CASSHRATNEKLFF | TRBV7-2 | NA
CASSESVVNQPQHF | TRBV2 | NA
CASNLPGLSSTDTQYF | TRBV7-2 | NA
CASSPRLGNEKLFF | TRBV18 | NA
CAISGEPGLAGGPSSYNEQFF | TRBV10-3 | TRBD2
CASSSHLGKAVYEQYF | TRBV5-8 | NA
CASSLSGVQETQYF | TRBV7-2 | NA
CASRGGQFFQPQHF | TRBV19 | NA
CSSLGGETQYF | TRBV20-1 | NA
CASSIPGQMNTEAFF | TRBV7-2 | TRBD1
CASSFGGASTDTQYF | TRBV11-2 | NA
CASGQGARGYEQYF | TRBV18 | TRBD1
CASSLDAVSNTGELFF | TRBV5-1 | NA
CAISPQRGQGAREQYF | TRBV10-3 | TRBD1
CASSPVTENTEAFF | TRBV18 | NA
CASSQVRTGAYEQYF | TRBV4-1 | TRBD1
CASSLGRTYEQYF | TRBV7-6 | NA
CASSSREPGRETQYF | TRBV27 | TRBD2
CASSPRGTRANNEQYF | TRBV18 | NA
CASTRTGGSGYGYTF | TRBV2 | TRBD1
CASSFWGGDQPQHF | TRBV27 | NA
CASRVGTPLGINTQYF | TRBV7-2 | NA
CASSTNRDLGYTF | TRBV11-2 | NA
CASSLGLAGLEQYF | TRBV5-5 | NA
CASSLERGANTGELFF | TRBV27 | NA
CSVALLDRGSEAFF | TRBV29-1 | TRBD1
CASSWAGSYEQYF | TRBV5-5 | NA
CATAQAGQVQETQYF | TRBV6-6 | NA
CASSLASGGLSGANVLTF | TRBV11-2 | NA
CASSDGNRYNEQFF | TRBV6-4 | NA
CASSSRTGVKTQYF | TRBV2 | TRBD1
CASRMTSGGYNEQFF | TRBV6-4 | TRBD2
CATSREGRTSGANVLTF | TRBV15 | NA
CAISESRRTGGNTIYF | TRBV10-3 | TRBD1
CASSQGQGVRYEQYF | TRBV4-3 | TRBD1
CASGHGQGAWETQYF | TRBV12-5 | TRBD1
CASSLIDTQYF | TRBV7-8 | NA
CASSFGRGSGNTIYF | TRBV5-1 | NA
CASSLPGSYEQYF | TRBV28 | NA
CASSQVGTGRTYEQYF | TRBV4-1 | TRBD1
CAWSVAATNEKLFF | TRBV30 | NA
CASSLPGGPEQYF | TRBV7-2 | NA
CASSSGQGSTDTQYF | TRBV7-2 | TRBD1
CASSQRQGSTDTQYF | TRBV18 | TRBD1
CASRGTGLEQFF | TRBV2 | NA
CASSQGGGKETQYF | TRBV6-5 | NA
CASSPGQGITDTQYF | TRBV2 | TRBD1
CASSLQGTEAFF | TRBV28 | NA
CASSLGQGANQPQHF | TRBV5-1 | TRBD1
CASSLGTEVNTEAFF | TRBV5-1 | NA